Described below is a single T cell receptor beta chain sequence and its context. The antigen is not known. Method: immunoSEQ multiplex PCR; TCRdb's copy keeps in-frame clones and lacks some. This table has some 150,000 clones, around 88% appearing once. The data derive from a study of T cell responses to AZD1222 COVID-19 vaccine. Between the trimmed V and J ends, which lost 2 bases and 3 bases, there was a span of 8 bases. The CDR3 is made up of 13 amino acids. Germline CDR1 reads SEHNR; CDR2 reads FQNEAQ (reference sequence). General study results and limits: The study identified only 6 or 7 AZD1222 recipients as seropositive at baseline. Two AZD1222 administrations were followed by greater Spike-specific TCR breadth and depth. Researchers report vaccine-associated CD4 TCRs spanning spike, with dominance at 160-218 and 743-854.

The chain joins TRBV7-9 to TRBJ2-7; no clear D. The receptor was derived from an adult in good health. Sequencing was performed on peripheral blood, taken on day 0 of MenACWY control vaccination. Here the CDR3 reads CASSLPKFYEQYF. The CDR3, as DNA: TGTGCCAGCAGCTTACCTAAATTCTACGAGCAGTACTTC.